Each of the 14 T cell receptor beta chains below was sequenced from the same sample in a study of preoperative IRX-2 immunotherapy in early breast cancer. Clones were read by immunoSEQ multiplex PCR, and TCRdb kept only the in-frame ones, dropping some. The sample includes 32,000 or so clones, over 80% seen only once; the top ten take roughly 2.5%. As to treatment: preoperative locoregional IRX-2 cytokine immunotherapy. The specimen comprised lymph node tissue, sampled from a patient treated with IRX-2 immunotherapy. These receptors were taken from a human donor with breast cancer.

The J gene is TRBJ2-7, the V gene TRBV25-1; 7 nucleotides align to TRBD1. The CDR3 loop spans 14 amino acids. The germline gives CDR1 MGHDK, CDR2 SYGVNS. With V trimmed by 3 bases and J by 2 bases, 4 bases remained unmatched. This CDR3 reads CASSDRTGTYEQYF. The CDR3 DNA reads as TGTGCCAGCAGTGACCGGACAGGCACCTACGAGCAGTACTTC.

The rearrangement links TRBV5-1 to TRBJ1-3; D gene ambiguous. Germline CDR1 reads SGHRS; CDR2 reads YFSETQ. This CDR3 region has 16 residues. V lost 2 bases to trimming and J lost 0 bases, with 12 bases between them. CDR3 residues: CASSLAAPSSGNTIYF. CDR3 DNA sequence: TGCGCCAGCAGCTTAGCCGCTCCTAGCTCTGGAAACACCATATATTTT.

This sequence joins TRBV11-3 and TRBJ2-1, with TRBD1 matching over 8 bases. The V segment lost 6 bases and the J segment 2 bases; nucleotides outside the gene matches: 6. Germline V gives CDR1 SGHNT, CDR2 YENEEA. This CDR3 spans 15 amino acids. CDR3 DNA: TGTGCCAGCAGAAGGGACAGGCCAACCTACAATGAGCAGTTCTTC. It translates to CASRRDRPTYNEQFF.

This clone has a single count. The genes are TRBV14 and TRBJ2-2, with 8 bases fitting TRBD2. Unmatched junction bases numbered 12, after V lost 5 bases and J lost 1 base. Germline CDR1 is SGHDN and CDR2 is FVKESK. The CDR3 has 18 amino acids. The CDR3 here is CASSRLSGLELNTGELFF. The CDR3 DNA reads TGTGCCAGCAGCAGGTTATCGGGACTAGAGTTGAACACCGGGGAGCTGTTTTTT. Looking up the rest from reference TRBV14 and TRBJ2-2 gives the full variable domain: EAGVTQFPSHSVIEKGQTVTLRCDPISGHDNLYWYRRVMGKEIKFLLHFVKESKQDESGMPNNRFLAERTGGTYSTLKVQPAELEDSGVYFCASSRLSGLELNTGELFFGEGSRLTVL.

This chain links TRBV28 with TRBJ2-2; TRBD2 matches 11 bases. The J segment lost 4 bases and the V segment lost 5 bases, leaving 9 bases of the junction unmatched. Germline assignment: CDR1 MDHEN and CDR2 SYDVKM. There are 17 residues in the CDR3. In DNA form, the CDR3 reads TGTGCCAGCAGTCCCCTCCTAGCGGGAGGTCCCACCGGGGAGCTGTTTTTT. Its protein is CASSPLLAGGPTGELFF.

There are a few counts of this clone. This chain uses TRBV6-8 with TRBJ1-6; D possibly corresponds to TRBD1 (6 bases). Germline V gene data show CDR1 as MNHGY and CDR2 as SAAAGT. V gave up 4 bases and J gave up 6 bases, with 16 bases separating them. This CDR3 comprises 16 residues. The CDR3 DNA is TGTGCCAGCAGTTCGGTCCACAGGGAAAGTAATTCACCCCTCCACTTT. Encoded protein: CASSSVHRESNSPLHF.

V usage is TRBV9 and J usage is TRBJ1-1, with D tentatively TRBD1 (5 bases). CDR1 SGDLS and CDR2 YYNGEE come from the germline V gene. The CDR3 runs to 13 residues. Trimming removed 1 base from V and 3 bases from J, with 7 bases in between. The CDR3 region is CASSVQGHTEAFF. The CDR3 bases are TGTGCCAGCAGCGTACAGGGACACACTGAAGCTTTCTTT.

V and J are TRBV6-8 and TRBJ1-2, with D uncertain. The CDR3 spans 17 residues. Trimming removed 0 bases from V and 4 bases from J, with 18 bases in between. The germline CDR1 and CDR2 sequences are MNHGY and SAAAGT. DNA for the CDR3: TGTGCCAGCAGTTACTCGAGTATGCGGTGGAGAGGCTATGGCTACACCTTC. It is translated as CASSYSSMRWRGYGYTF.

This clone has more than one count but fewer than ten. CDR3 in amino acids: CASSIAPSRRSNQPQHF. CDR3 sequence (DNA): TGTGCCAGTAGTATAGCCCCGTCCAGGCGTAGCAATCAGCCCCAGCATTTT. V and J are TRBV19 and TRBJ1-5; D is undetermined. Germline CDR1 and CDR2: LNHDA and SQIVND (reference sequence). The CDR3 loop spans 17 amino acids. V was trimmed by 1 base and J by 0 bases, leaving 13 bases between them.

This clone occurred a few times. CDR3 region: CASSLLEGTYNEQFF. The CDR3 DNA reads as TGTGCCAGCAGCTTACTTGAGGGTACCTACAATGAGCAGTTCTTC. The chain has TRBV11-3 and TRBJ2-1; maybe TRBD2 (5 bases). In germline, CDR1 is SGHNT, CDR2 YENEEA. The CDR3 loop spans 15 amino acids. V lost 2 bases and J 2 bases, leaving 10 bases between the germline ends.

This chain uses TRBV11-3 with TRBJ1-3, with D unclear. This CDR3 has 14 amino acids. V dropped 4 bases and J dropped 0 bases, with 7 bases sitting between them. Germline CDR1 is SGHNT and CDR2 is YENEEA. The CDR3 DNA is TGTGCCAGCAGCTCAGGAGGCTCTGGAAACACCATATATTTT. Protein: CASSSGGSGNTIYF. Combining the CDR3 with reference TRBV11-3 and TRBJ1-3 gives the whole variable domain EAGVVQSPRYKIIEKKQPVAFWCNPISGHNTLYWYLQNLGQGPELLIRYENEEAVDDSQLPKDRFSAERLKGVDSTLKIQPAELGDSAVYLCASSSGGSGNTIYFGEGSWLTVV.

The chain is built from TRBV18 and TRBJ2-7; a weak D match, TRBD2 (6 bases). CDR1 is KGHSH, CDR2 LQKENI, per germline. There are 14 residues in the CDR3. The V end lost 2 bases, the J end lost 2 bases, and 10 bases lay between the germline ends. Written as DNA, the CDR3 is TGTGCCAGCTCACCAAGTGGGGGGACCTACGAGCAGTACTTC. It specifies CASSPSGGTYEQYF.

This sequence joins TRBV6-8 and TRBJ1-1; 8 positions agree with TRBD1. The length of the CDR3 is 17 residues. V dropped 11 bases and J dropped 0; count of bases not matched to a gene: 17. Germline V gene lookup returns CDR1 MNHGY and CDR2 SAAAGT. This chain's CDR3 is CASLGVTGTGLNTEAFF. The CDR3 region has the DNA TGTGCCTCCCTTGGCGTCACCGGGACAGGTCTGAACACTGAAGCTTTCTTT.

The rearrangement uses TRBV5-1 and TRBJ1-2; no reliable D call. This CDR3 is 15 amino acids long. V lost 7 bases to trimming and J lost 1 base, with 17 bases between them. Germline CDR1 is SGHRS and CDR2 is YFSETQ. CDR3 nucleotides: TGCGCCAGCCAAGCGGGAAGTACGGGTAACTATGGCTACACCTTC. Translation: CASQAGSTGNYGYTF.